The clone carrying this T cell receptor beta chain occurred once. No antigen is known for it. The donors gave bone marrow, and they were healthy. CDR3 size: 22 residues. Trimming left V 0 bases short and J 7 bases short, with 34 bases between. The germline gives CDR1 LGHNA, CDR2 YNFKEQ. The PCR had 60 Vbeta and 13 Jbeta primers. The method was immunoSEQ multiplex PCR; TCRdb's version includes in-frame clones alone and lacks a portion of them. The profile shows 95,000 to 100,000 clones, 70% to 80% of them singletons. The sample comes from a study of cytomegalovirus exposure and HLA in healthy donors. The study's findings and limits: Analysis was carried out at a later point, and it linked a missense DCLRE1C variant to TCR beta V- and J-gene trimming. Immune exposure information comprised only CMV serostatus. A few CMV-associated chains proved CMV antigen-specific in vitro.

This chain uses TRBV4-2 with TRBJ2-1, with D possibly TRBD2 on 6 matching bases. The sample taken for sequencing was PBMCs. The sequence was obtained from a female donor in good health and CMV-seronegative. CDR3 in amino acids: CASSQDPVGLARDPGGRNEQFF. The CDR3 DNA follows: TGTGCCAGCAGCCAAGACCCGGTCGGGCTAGCGAGAGACCCCGGAGGTCGGAATGAGCAGTTCTTC.